This T cell receptor beta chain was observed in a study of OX40 agonist ivuxolimab in advanced cancers. Looking at the study overall: The treatment was a fully human IgG2 OX40 agonist, ivuxolimab. Overall study results and limits: Among the least clonally expanded were partial responders at 0.1-3.0 mg/kg.

Any history of autoimmune disease or systemic immunosuppression disqualified patients. Baseline, cycle 4 day 1, and cycle 7 day 1 were the blood sampling points. Remarks on this clone: The antigen is unknown.

Libraries were prepared by immunoSEQ multiplex PCR; TCRdb keeps only in-frame clonotypes and omits some of them. The sample has roughly 100,000 clones, less than 90% seen once. The length of the CDR3 is 13 residues. V was pared by 4 bases and J by 4 bases, with 1 base of the junction left unmatched. Germline V CDR1 and CDR2: SGHKS, YYEKEE (reference sequence). The origin of this receptor is an adult with an advanced solid tumor such as melanoma, head and neck, liver or kidney cancer. V is TRBV5-5 and J is TRBJ1-2; 10 bases match TRBD1. Sample: CD4+ or CD8+ T cells sorted from blood, taken in a trial of the OX40 agonist ivuxolimab. The CDR3 DNA reads TGTGCCAGCAGCCGGACAGGGGGCTATGGCTACACCTTC. Its protein is CASSRTGGYGYTF.